This is a list of T cell receptor beta chains from one sample in a study of cytomegalovirus exposure and HLA in healthy donors. This table comes from immunoSEQ multiplex PCR, and its TCRdb copy is limited to in-frame clones, with some not included. In the table there are 60,000 to 70,000 clones, 80% of which are singletons. The specimen was PBMCs. Source of these receptors: a woman aged 30 to 39 in good health and CMV-seronegative. Both conserved end residues are part of each CDR3. D genes are given only for firm matches. For some rows the clone size is stated as once, few or many, or as a class when expanded; others skip it.

d_call,clone_size,j_call,v_call,cdr3_length,cdr3_nt,cdr3_aa
NA,NA,TRBJ1-5,TRBV7-2,14,TGTGCCAGCAGCTTGCAGGCTGGCAATCAGCCCCAGCATTTT,CASSLQAGNQPQHF
TRBD2,once,TRBJ2-7,TRBV7-6,15,TGTGCCAGCAGCGCTAGCGGGAGTGCCACCTACGAGCAGTACTTC,CASSASGSATYEQYF
NA,NA,TRBJ1-1,TRBV9,15,TGTGCCAGCAGCGGTCAGGACAGCATGAACACTGAAGCTTTCTTT,CASSGQDSMNTEAFF
NA,NA,TRBJ1-1,TRBV6-4,14,TGTGCCAGCAGCAAATCCCCTGACAGCCTTGAAGCTTTCTTT,CASSKSPDSLEAFF
TRBD2,NA,TRBJ2-1,TRBV30,14,TGTGCCGGGGGGACTAGCGGGAGGGCGGTTGAGCAGTTCTTC,CAGGTSGRAVEQFF
NA,NA,TRBJ1-3,TRBV28,15,TGTGCCAGTCAAGTAGGGGCCCGCTCTGGAAACACCATATATTTT,CASQVGARSGNTIYF
NA,NA,TRBJ1-6,TRBV6-5,14,TGTGCCAGCAGTGAAGGGAGGAGTAATTCACCCCTCCACTTT,CASSEGRSNSPLHF
NA,NA,TRBJ2-2,TRBV11-2,13,TGTGCCAGCAGCTTGGAGTTCACCGGGGAGCTGTTTTTT,CASSLEFTGELFF
NA,NA,TRBJ2-2,TRBV5-1,13,TGCGCCAGCAGGATCGAAATAGCCGGGGAGCTGTTTTTT,CASRIEIAGELFF
TRBD1,few,TRBJ2-1,TRBV6-5,15,TGTGCCAGCAGTTACTCCGCTGGGACAGACAATGAGCAGTTCTTC,CASSYSAGTDNEQFF
NA,NA,TRBJ2-5,TRBV18,14,TGTGCCAGCTCTCGTCGAGAGGATCGGGAGACCCAGTACTTC,CASSRREDRETQYF
NA,NA,TRBJ1-2,TRBV28,14,TGTGCCAGCAGTTCCGGTTCAATTAACTATGGCTACACCTTC,CASSSGSINYGYTF
NA,NA,TRBJ1-2,TRBV30,12,TGTGCCTGGAGTAACGGTAACTATGGCTACACCTTC,CAWSNGNYGYTF
NA,NA,TRBJ1-5,TRBV2,14,TGTGCCAGCAGTGAAGCCCAGGGATGGCAGCCCCAGCATTTT,CASSEAQGWQPQHF
TRBD1,NA,TRBJ1-1,TRBV5-1,15,TGCGCCAGCAGCTTGGCAGGGGGCAGGAACACTGAAGCTTTCTTT,CASSLAGGRNTEAFF
NA,NA,TRBJ1-5,TRBV2,13,TGTGCCAGCGGTCGACAGCTAAATCAGCCCCAGCATTTT,CASGRQLNQPQHF
NA,NA,TRBJ1-5,TRBV6-5,13,TGTGCCAGCAGTTACGGTCAGGGCCAGCCCCAGCATTTT,CASSYGQGQPQHF
NA,NA,TRBJ2-3,TRBV6-5,12,TGTGCCAGCAGGGGGCTCACAGATACGCAGTATTTT,CASRGLTDTQYF
TRBD2,few,TRBJ2-7,TRBV6-6,14,TGTGCCAGTCTCGCGACTAGCGGGTCCTACGAGCAGTACTTC,CASLATSGSYEQYF
TRBD1,NA,TRBJ1-2,TRBV4-3,15,TGCGCCAGCAGCCAAGTTGACAGGGTGACCTATGGCTACACCTTC,CASSQVDRVTYGYTF
TRBD1,NA,TRBJ1-5,TRBV6-4,13,TGTGCCAGCAGTGAAACAGGGGATCAGCCCCAGCATTTT,CASSETGDQPQHF
NA,NA,TRBJ1-5,TRBV15,13,TGTGCCACCAGCCCAGGGGGCAATCAGCCCCAGCATTTT,CATSPGGNQPQHF
NA,NA,TRBJ2-7,TRBV6-5,12,TGTGCCAGCAGTACCGACACCTACGAGCAGTACTTC,CASSTDTYEQYF
TRBD1,NA,TRBJ2-1,TRBV6-5,14,TGTGCCAGCAGAGGACAGGGGGGGTACAATGAGCAGTTCTTC,CASRGQGGYNEQFF
NA,NA,TRBJ1-1,TRBV30,13,TGTGCCTGGGGGTGGGGGCAGAAAACTGAAGCTTTCTTT,CAWGWGQKTEAFF
TRBD2,NA,TRBJ2-7,TRBV7-8,14,TGTGCCAGCAGTATAGCGGGCCGGGTTCACGAGCAGTACTTC,CASSIAGRVHEQYF
NA,NA,TRBJ1-5,TRBV6-5,13,TGTGCCAGCAGTTGGGCAGCTAATCAGCCCCAGCATTTT,CASSWAANQPQHF
NA,NA,TRBJ1-2,TRBV15,14,TGTGCCACCAGCAGAACTAGAGAGGACTATGGCTACACCTTC,CATSRTREDYGYTF
NA,NA,TRBJ1-1,TRBV7-9,17,TGTGCCAGCAGCTCCCCGAAGGAGGTGACGTTGAACACTGAAGCTTTCTTT,CASSSPKEVTLNTEAFF
TRBD1,NA,TRBJ1-1,TRBV6-1,14,TGTGCCAGCAGTGACAGGGGGCGGGGGACTGAAGCTTTCTTT,CASSDRGRGTEAFF
TRBD1,once,TRBJ1-2,TRBV2,14,TGTGCCAGCAGCGGACAGGGGGCGGTCTATGGCTACACCTTC,CASSGQGAVYGYTF
TRBD1,NA,TRBJ2-5,TRBV30,16,TGTGCCTGGAGGCCCGGGACAGGGGGCAGTCGGGAGACCCAGTACTTC,CAWRPGTGGSRETQYF
TRBD1,NA,TRBJ2-3,TRBV9,15,TGTGCCAGCAGCCCAGAAGGGGGCTACACAGATACGCAGTATTTT,CASSPEGGYTDTQYF
NA,NA,TRBJ2-1,TRBV29-1,11,TGCAGCGTGCGGATATACAATGAGCAGTTCTTC,CSVRIYNEQFF
TRBD1,NA,TRBJ2-1,TRBV6-1,13,TGTGCCAGCACCGGGACAGGGGGCAATGAGCAGTTCTTC,CASTGTGGNEQFF
TRBD2,NA,TRBJ2-1,TRBV9,15,TGTGCCAGCAGCCTGTTACTAGCGGGGGAGAATGAGCAGTTCTTC,CASSLLLAGENEQFF
NA,NA,TRBJ2-1,TRBV11-3,14,TGTGCCAGCAGCTTGGGGGGACAGTATAATGAGCAGTTCTTC,CASSLGGQYNEQFF
NA,NA,TRBJ1-1,TRBV6-6,14,TGTGCCAGCAGTTACTCGATAGTGGACACTGAAGCTTTCTTT,CASSYSIVDTEAFF
TRBD1,NA,TRBJ1-2,TRBV7-9,16,TGTGCCAGCAGCCCCATGCCTACAGGGGGCCGGAATGGCTACACCTTC,CASSPMPTGGRNGYTF
NA,few,TRBJ1-4,TRBV5-1,14,TGCGCCAGCAGCTTGGGAGGAACTAATGAAAAACTGTTTTTT,CASSLGGTNEKLFF
NA,NA,TRBJ1-1,TRBV5-4,11,TGTGCCAGCAGTAGAAACACTGAAGCTTTCTTT,CASSRNTEAFF
TRBD2,NA,TRBJ2-1,TRBV11-2,19,TGTGCCAGCAGCTCCGGACTAGCGGGAGTTTCGCCCTCCTACAATGAGCAGTTCTTC,CASSSGLAGVSPSYNEQFF
NA,NA,TRBJ2-7,TRBV5-6,13,TGTGCCAGCAGCCCCAGGGCGGTCTACGAGCAGTACTTC,CASSPRAVYEQYF
TRBD1,NA,TRBJ1-1,TRBV5-1,16,TGCGCCAGCAGCCTCTGGACAGGGGGCGCCAGGAGTGAGGCTTTCTTT,CASSLWTGGARSEAFF
TRBD1,NA,TRBJ2-1,TRBV12-5,15,TGTGCTAGTGGTTTCGACAGGGGGTCCTACAATGAGCAGTTCTTC,CASGFDRGSYNEQFF
NA,few,TRBJ1-2,TRBV6-6,15,TGTGCCAGCGGGTATCGGGCAGGGGTAAACTATGGCTACACCTTC,CASGYRAGVNYGYTF
NA,NA,TRBJ2-1,TRBV27,12,TGTGCCAGCAGTGGTCAGGTCCATGAGCAGTTCTTC,CASSGQVHEQFF
TRBD1,NA,TRBJ1-5,TRBV29-1,14,TGCAGCGTGGGCGAGACAGGGAACAGTCAGCCCCAGCATTTT,CSVGETGNSQPQHF
NA,NA,TRBJ2-3,TRBV28,14,TGTGCCAGCAGGGAGGCGGGCTTGTCAGATACGCAGTATTTT,CASREAGLSDTQYF